This record concerns one TCR beta chain sequence. This receptor's antigen is unknown. No base quality values were provided; no much bigger clone lies one nucleotide off. The entry originates in a study of immunodeficiency (dated by TCRdb to about 2019). Regarding the research as a whole: Repertoire analysis was performed to search for VDJ recombination defects and oligoclonality.

Trimming takes 5 bases off V and 7 bases off J; junction bases not matched to a gene: 11. Including the terminal cysteine and phenylalanine, the CDR3 comprises 16 residues. Only CDR3 DNA remains: 48 bases, in frame from the first base. For CDR1 and CDR2, the germline V gene lists LGHNA and YNFKEQ. Overall results and qualifications from the work: In the entropy comparisons of patients versus healthy controls, patients were shown as n=3 (open circles), and an effect on thymic development was only suggested as possible. V-J pairing and productive entropy in CD4+ T cells appeared similar in patients and controls. Based on top-100 and total clonotype frequencies, severe oligoclonality showed up in patient CD8+ T cells, whereas patient CD4+ T cells did not show severe oligoclonality.

Genomic DNA was extracted using the QIAamp DNA Blood Mini Kit and was submitted for immunoSEQ repertoire analysis. Multiplex PCR was used to amplify CDR3 regions from a standard amount of genomic DNA template. An Illumina platform was used to sequence the PCR products. Per the authors' processing: Alignment of sequences was done against a reference, and the V, D and J gene definitions came from IMGT. A nearest-neighbor clustering algorithm merged closely related sequences to remove PCR and sequencing errors. V, D and J usage in productive unique and total sequences was analyzed using ImmunoSEQ Analyzer tools and R version 3.6.1. TCRdb stores this immuneACCESS table with in-frame sequences only. Part of the clones is absent; in the studies checked, under half of the shortfall reflects unresolved V genes, and no reason is known for the rest. That table furnishes V, J and clone size, whereas the DNA furnished D and trimming. This sample is represented by a few thousand clones; around 90% of them were singletons. The ten largest make up just over 8% of the sample.

Fewer naive CD4 and especially CD8 T cells, with expanded effector memory subpopulations, were found in the patients. Before TCR sequencing, CD3+CD4+ T cells were sorted from fresh PBMCs. This sequence uses TRBV4-2 and TRBJ2-4, and TRBD1 aligns with 10 junction nucleotides. The sequence came from a girl aged 5-17 years with POLD1 deficiency. The material sequenced was CD4+ T cells from blood. The DNA reads TGTGCCAGCAGCGAATCCGGGACAGGGGTGCGGAACATTCAGTACTTC. Protein translation: CASSESGTGVRNIQYF.